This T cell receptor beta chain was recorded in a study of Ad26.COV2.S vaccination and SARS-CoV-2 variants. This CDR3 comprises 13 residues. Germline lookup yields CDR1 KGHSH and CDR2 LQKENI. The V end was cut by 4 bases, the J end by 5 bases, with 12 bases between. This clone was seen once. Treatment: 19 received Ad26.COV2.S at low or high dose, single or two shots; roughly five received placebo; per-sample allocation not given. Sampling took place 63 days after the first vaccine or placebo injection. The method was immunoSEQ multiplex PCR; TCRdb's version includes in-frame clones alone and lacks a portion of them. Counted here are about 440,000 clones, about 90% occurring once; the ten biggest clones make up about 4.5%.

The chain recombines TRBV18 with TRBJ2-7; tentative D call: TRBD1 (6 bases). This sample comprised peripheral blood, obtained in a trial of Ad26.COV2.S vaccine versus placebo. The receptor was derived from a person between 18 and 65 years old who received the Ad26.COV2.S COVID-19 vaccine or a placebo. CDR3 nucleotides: TGTGCCAGCTCACGTGACAGGCCCGACGAGCAGTACTTC. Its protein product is CASSRDRPDEQYF.